Below are 2 T cell receptor beta chains sequenced from a single sample in a study of shared clonotypes between healthy human individuals. Terminally differentiated effector memory CD45RA+ cells were excluded from the naive CD8 cells, which were CD45RO-negative and positively selected for CCR7. The data were produced by immunoSEQ multiplex PCR, yet TCRdb's version contains in-frame clones alone and is incomplete. The data contain millions of clones, 85% to 95% of them singletons. Sequencing was carried out using naive CD8+ T cells from PBMCs. Receptors were obtained from a man younger than 35 in good health. Some clones in this sample may be carry-over from other donors' samples.

The rearrangement links TRBV5-6 to TRBJ2-3; no firm D call. This CDR3 region has 14 residues. V was pared by 4 bases and J by 4 bases, with 13 bases between. Germline CDR1 reads SGHDT; CDR2 reads YYEEEE. DNA of the CDR3: TGTGCCAGCAGCCCCATTCTCTCGGCAGATACGCAGTATTTT. It codes for CASSPILSADTQYF.

V is TRBV15 and J is TRBJ2-3; 10 bases match TRBD2. The germline CDR1 and CDR2 sequences are LNHNV and YYDKDF (reference sequence). V shed 1 base, J shed 0 bases, and the junction held 7 bases outside the gene matches. This CDR3 is built from 18 residues. The CDR3 loop reads CATSRVLAGVTSTDTQYF. The CDR3 DNA sequence: TGTGCCACCAGCAGAGTGCTAGCGGGGGTAACTAGCACAGATACGCAGTATTTT.